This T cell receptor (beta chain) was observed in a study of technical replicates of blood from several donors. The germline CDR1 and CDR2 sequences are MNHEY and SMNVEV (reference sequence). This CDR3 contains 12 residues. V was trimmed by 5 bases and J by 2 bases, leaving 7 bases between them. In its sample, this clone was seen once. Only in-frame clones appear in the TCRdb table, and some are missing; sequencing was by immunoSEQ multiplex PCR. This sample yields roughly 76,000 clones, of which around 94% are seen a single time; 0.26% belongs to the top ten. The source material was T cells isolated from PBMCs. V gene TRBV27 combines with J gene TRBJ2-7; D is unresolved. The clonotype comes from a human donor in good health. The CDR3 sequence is CASSTGAYEQYF. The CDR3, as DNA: TGTGCCAGCAGTACCGGTGCCTACGAGCAGTACTTC.